This T cell receptor beta chain was observed in a study of human T cells and chemical hapten exposure. Stated time point: patch test 2, 6 weeks after DPC sensitization. Regarding treatment: therapeutic diphenylcyclopropenone sensitization with weekly scalp DPC. The donor pool consisted of alopecia patients aged 18 to 70 years, considered suitable for DPC. This clonotype was seen only a few times. Antigen specificity is unknown. TCRdb independently ran MiXCR on the RACE reads; one entry per CDR3 protein. The data hold approximately 100,000 distinct CDR3 sequences, with roughly a tenth observed a single time. Germline V gives CDR1 MGHRA, CDR2 YSYEKL. V lost 3 bases and J lost 0; bases outside the gene matches: 5. The CDR3 is 15 amino acids. Regarding the study as a whole: Among expanded TCRs, significantly more large CDR3 similarity clusters formed than among controls.

The chain joins TRBV4-1 to TRBJ2-7; the match to TRBD1 covers 7 bases. The source of this sequence is a woman aged 40 to 50 with alopecia areata. Some clones in this sample may be carry-over from other donors' samples. Specimen: whole blood, collected in connection with sensitization to the hapten diphenylcyclopropenone (DPC). The CDR3 coding sequence is TGCGCCAGCAGCCAGATGACAGGGAGCTCCTACGAGCAGTACTTC. Translating it yields CASSQMTGSSYEQYF.